This entry lists 22 T cell receptor beta chains sequenced from one sample in a study of blood T cell repertoires in COVID-19. Profiling relied on immunoSEQ multiplex PCR, and the TCRdb table lists in-frame clones only, not all of them. This table holds approximately 130,000 clones, approximately 80% found once. The specimen sequenced was peripheral blood. These receptors were collected from a middle-aged man with active or convalescent COVID-19.

The V and J genes are TRBV15 and TRBJ1-5; D is unresolved. Looked up from germline, CDR1 is LNHNV and CDR2 is YYDKDF (reference sequence). This CDR3 is built from 15 residues. V lost 0 bases to trimming and J lost 0 bases, with 6 bases between them. CDR3: CATSRDISSNQPQHF. CDR3 coding DNA: TGTGCCACCAGCAGAGATATCAGTAGCAATCAGCCCCAGCATTTT.

The chain links TRBV11-2 to TRBJ2-7; TRBD1 matches at 9 bases. J was trimmed by 7 bases and V by 5 bases; bases with no gene match: 3. CDR3 length equals 12 residues. Looked up from germline, CDR1 is SGHAT and CDR2 is FQNNGV. CDR3 in amino acids: CASSTDRGEQYF. As DNA, the CDR3 is TGTGCCAGCAGCACTGACAGGGGGGAGCAGTACTTC.

The chain is built from TRBV14 and TRBJ1-3; D gene unclear. The V end was cut by 10 bases, the J end by 0 bases, with 13 bases between. Germline loops: CDR1 SGHDN, CDR2 FVKESK. The CDR3 runs 14 residues. The chain's CDR3 is CATSTSSSGNTIYF. In nucleotides, the CDR3 is TGTGCCACCTCGACATCAAGCTCTGGAAACACCATATATTTT.

This clone was seen only once. The chain recombines TRBV5-4 with TRBJ2-5, with 16 bases lining up with TRBD2. The germline V gene encodes CDR1 SGHNT and CDR2 YYREEE (reference sequence). The CDR3 is made up of 19 amino acids. The ends lost 3 bases at V and 4 bases at J; junction bases unmatched: 12. This chain's CDR3 is CASSSPTGTSGGARETQYF. DNA of the CDR3: TGTGCCAGCAGCTCGCCTACCGGGACTAGCGGGGGGGCACGAGAGACCCAGTACTTC.

In this sample, this clone turned up a few times. J is TRBJ2-7 and V is TRBV15, with a possible D match to TRBD1 (6 bases). Germline loops: CDR1 LNHNV, CDR2 YYDKDF (reference sequence). CDR3 length: 13 amino acids. V was trimmed by 1 base and J by 7 bases, leaving 11 bases between them. CDR3 in amino acids: CATSRVAGEEQYF. CDR3 bases: TGTGCCACCAGCAGAGTGGCAGGGGAAGAGCAGTACTTC. Drawing the rest from reference TRBV15 and TRBJ2-7, the complete variable domain is DAMVIQNPRYQVTQFGKPVTLSCSQTLNHNVMYWYQQKSSQAPKLLFHYYDKDFNNEADTPDNFQSRRPNTSFCFLDIRSPGLGDTAMYLCATSRVAGEEQYFGPGTRLTVT.

This clone was seen once. The gene calls are TRBV7-9 and TRBJ2-7; TRBD1 agrees at 9 bases. V shed 5 bases, J shed 3 bases, and the junction held 5 bases outside the gene matches. The germline CDR1 and CDR2 sequences are SEHNR and FQNEAQ (reference sequence). The CDR3 covers 14 residues. The CDR3 region is CASSGSGQGYEQYF. CDR3 bases: TGTGCCAGCAGCGGATCGGGACAGGGCTACGAGCAGTACTTC.

V and J are TRBV6-2 or TRBV6-3 and TRBJ1-2, with 7 bases matching TRBD1. The ends lost 4 bases at V and 2 bases at J; junction bases unmatched: 4. The CDR3 loop spans 14 amino acids. The germline gives CDR1 MNHEY, CDR2 SVGEGT. CDR3 residues: CASSSTQGNYGYTF. The CDR3, as DNA: TGTGCCAGCAGTTCAACACAGGGGAACTATGGCTACACCTTC.

This clone was seen a single time. The rearrangement joins TRBV18 to TRBJ1-5; 9 positions agree with TRBD1. This CDR3 contains 16 residues. The germline CDR1 and CDR2 sequences are KGHSH and LQKENI. V shed 4 bases, J shed 2 bases, and the junction held 6 bases outside the gene matches. The CDR3 loop is CASSLQGAAGNQPQHF. In DNA, the CDR3 is TGTGCCAGCTCACTACAGGGGGCGGCTGGCAATCAGCCCCAGCATTTT.

This clone has just a few counts. The rearrangement uses TRBV11-2 and TRBJ2-3, with 9 bases matching TRBD2. Looked up from germline, CDR1 is SGHAT and CDR2 is FQNNGV. CDR3 length equals 18 residues. Trimming took 0 bases from V and 8 from J; bases not matched to a gene: 15. In DNA form, the CDR3 reads TGTGCCAGCAGCTTAGATCTTAGGCGGGGGGGCCTTAGAGGTACGCAGTATTTT. Its translation: CASSLDLRRGGLRGTQYF.

CDR3 sequence reads: CSAHTGNTIYF. The CDR3 DNA is TGCAGTGCTCACACGGGAAACACCATATATTTT. This chain uses TRBV20-1 with TRBJ1-3; D unclear. Trimming left V 5 bases short and J 4 bases short, with 6 bases between. The CDR3 loop spans 11 amino acids. Per germline, CDR1 DFQATT and CDR2 SNEGSKA (reference sequence).

J is TRBJ1-2 and V is TRBV9; 7 bases align to TRBD1. J was trimmed by 4 bases and V by 0 bases; bases with no gene match: 3. The CDR3 loop spans 14 amino acids. CDR1 and CDR2 (germline): SGDLS, YYNGEE. CDR3 protein: CASSVAGTAYGYTF. CDR3 bases: TGTGCCAGCAGCGTAGCTGGGACAGCCTATGGCTACACCTTC.

This clone was found a few times. The chain couples TRBV2 to TRBJ2-3, with D unclear. The ends were cut back, 5 bases at V and 10 bases at J, with 10 bases in the middle. Germline values: CDR1 SNHLY, CDR2 FYNNEI. This CDR3 has 11 residues. This CDR3 reads CASSWANAQYF. The CDR3 DNA reads TGTGCCAGCAGTTGGGCGAATGCGCAGTATTTT.

V and J are TRBV11-2 and TRBJ2-1; TRBD1 matches at 7 bases. In germline, CDR1 is SGHAT, CDR2 FQNNGV. The length of the CDR3 is 16 residues. The V segment lost 5 bases and the J segment 2 bases; nucleotides outside the gene matches: 9. CDR3 protein: CASSTLGQGAYNEQFF. DNA for the CDR3: TGTGCCAGCAGCACACTTGGGCAGGGGGCCTACAATGAGCAGTTCTTC. The whole variable domain, filled in from reference TRBV11-2 and TRBJ2-1, reads EAGVAQSPRYKIIEKRQSVAFWCNPISGHATLYWYQQILGQGPKLLIQFQNNGVVDDSQLPKDRFSAERLKGVDSTLKIQPAKLEDSAVYLCASSTLGQGAYNEQFFGPGTRLTVL.

This sequence joins TRBV30 and TRBJ1-2, with 10 bases lining up with TRBD1. CDR3 length: 15 residues. Germline V gene data show CDR1 as GTSNPN and CDR2 as SVGIG (reference sequence). Losses at the gene ends were 2 bases for V and 6 bases for J; bases not matched to a gene: 9. CDR3 sequence reads: CAWSRQGAQINGYTF. The CDR3 coding sequence is TGTGCCTGGAGTAGACAGGGGGCGCAGATTAATGGCTACACCTTC.

The rearrangement links TRBV9 to TRBJ2-3, with no clear D. There are 15 residues in the CDR3. Germline V gene lookup returns CDR1 SGDLS and CDR2 YYNGEE. V dropped 0 bases and J dropped 6 bases, with 14 bases sitting between them. This CDR3 reads CASSVANGFWDTQYF. CDR3 nucleotides: TGTGCCAGCAGCGTAGCTAATGGTTTTTGGGATACGCAGTATTTT.

This rearrangement joins TRBV5-4 to TRBJ2-1; tentative D call: TRBD2 (5 bases). V was cut by 4 bases and J by 2 bases, with 10 bases left in between. CDR3 length: 14 amino acids. Germline V gene lookup returns CDR1 SGHNT and CDR2 YYREEE (reference sequence). This CDR3 reads CASSPSGTYNEQFF. As DNA, the CDR3 is TGTGCCAGCAGCCCCTCGGGAACCTACAATGAGCAGTTCTTC.

The gene calls are TRBV6-5 and TRBJ2-7; 10 nucleotides align to TRBD1. The V and J ends lost 10 bases and 6 bases, in that order; junction bases with no gene match: 12. The germline gives CDR1 MNHEY, CDR2 SVGAGI. The CDR3 is 14 amino acids. The CDR3 sequence: CATRRGQGTGEQYF. CDR3 in DNA: TGTGCCACCCGTCGGGGACAGGGGACCGGCGAGCAGTACTTC.

The chain is built from TRBV6-5 and TRBJ2-2, with D tentatively TRBD1 (5 bases). Germline V gene sequence: CDR1 MNHEY, CDR2 SVGAGI. This CDR3 contains 16 residues. The ends were cut back, 0 bases at V and 4 bases at J, with 12 bases in the middle. Written as DNA, the CDR3 is TGTGCCAGCAGTTACTCTGTTGGGGCCGTCACCGGGGAGCTGTTTTTT. Its protein is CASSYSVGAVTGELFF.

The chain carries TRBV7-3 and TRBJ1-6; D not certain. The CDR3 contains 13 residues. Germline V gives CDR1 SGHTA, CDR2 FQGTGA. Trimming stripped 1 base from V and 10 bases from J, with 8 bases between. The CDR3 protein is CASSLNEESPLHF. As DNA, the CDR3 is TGTGCCAGCAGCTTAAACGAGGAGTCACCCCTCCACTTT.

V is TRBV18 and J is TRBJ2-2; weak D call: TRBD2 (5 bases). The germline V gene has CDR1 KGHSH and CDR2 LQKENI. This CDR3 is 14 amino acids long. The V end lost 0 bases, the J end lost 8 bases, and 10 bases lay between the germline ends. CDR3 loop: CASSPPTTRGELFF. Written as DNA, the CDR3 is TGTGCCAGCTCACCACCGACTACCCGGGGGGAGCTGTTTTTT.

The chain uses TRBV25-1 and TRBJ1-1; D is undetermined. Germline V CDR1 and CDR2: MGHDK, SYGVNS. This CDR3 has 13 amino acids. The V end lost 10 bases, the J end lost 3 bases, and 15 bases lay between the germline ends. Here the CDR3 reads CATQRREDTEAFF. The CDR3 bases are TGTGCCACGCAGAGGAGGGAAGACACTGAAGCTTTCTTT.

The V and J genes are TRBV18 and TRBJ2-7; TRBD1 matches at 8 bases. Trimming took 6 bases from V and 7 from J; bases not matched to a gene: 8. From germline, CDR1 is KGHSH and CDR2 LQKENI. The CDR3 length is 13 residues. The CDR3 loop reads CASSRGQVEEQYF. The CDR3 nucleotides read TGTGCCAGCTCCCGGGGACAGGTGGAAGAGCAGTACTTC.